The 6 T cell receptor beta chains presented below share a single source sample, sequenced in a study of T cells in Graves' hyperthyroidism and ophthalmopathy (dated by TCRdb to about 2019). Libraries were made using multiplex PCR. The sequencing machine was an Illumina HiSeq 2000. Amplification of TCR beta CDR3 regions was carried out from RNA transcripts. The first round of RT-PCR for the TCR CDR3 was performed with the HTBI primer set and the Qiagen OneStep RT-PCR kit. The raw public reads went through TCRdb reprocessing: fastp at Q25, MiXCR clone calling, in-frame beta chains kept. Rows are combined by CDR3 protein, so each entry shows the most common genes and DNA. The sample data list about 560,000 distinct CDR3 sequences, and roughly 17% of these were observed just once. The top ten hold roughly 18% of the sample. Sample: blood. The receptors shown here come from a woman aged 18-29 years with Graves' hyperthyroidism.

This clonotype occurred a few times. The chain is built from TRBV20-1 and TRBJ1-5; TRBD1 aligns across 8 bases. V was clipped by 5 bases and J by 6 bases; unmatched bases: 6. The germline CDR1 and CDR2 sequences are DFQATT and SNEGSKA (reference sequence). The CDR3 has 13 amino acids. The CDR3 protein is CSAAGTGLQPQHF. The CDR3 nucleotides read TGCAGTGCTGCCGGGACAGGACTTCAGCCCCAGCATTTT.

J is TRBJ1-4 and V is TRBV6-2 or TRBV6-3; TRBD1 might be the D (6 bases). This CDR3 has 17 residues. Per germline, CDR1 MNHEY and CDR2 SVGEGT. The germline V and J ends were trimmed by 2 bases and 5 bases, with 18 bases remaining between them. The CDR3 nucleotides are TGTGCCAGCAGTTACCCCCGGAGCACAGGGAGAAATGAAAAACTGTTTTTT. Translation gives CASSYPRSTGRNEKLFF.

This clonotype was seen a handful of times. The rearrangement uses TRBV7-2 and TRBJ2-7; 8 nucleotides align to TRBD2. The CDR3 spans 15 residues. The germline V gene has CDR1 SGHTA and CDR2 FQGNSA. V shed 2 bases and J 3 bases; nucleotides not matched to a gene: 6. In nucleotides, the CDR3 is TGTGCCAGCAGCTTAAACCCCGGGGGGGTCTACGAGCAGTACTTC. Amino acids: CASSLNPGGVYEQYF.

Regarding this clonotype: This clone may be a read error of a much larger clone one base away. CDR3 sequence: CASSSIAGTSVYNDQFF. The CDR3, as DNA: TGTGCCAGCAGCTCTATTGCCGGGACTAGCGTTTACAATGACCAGTTCTTC. The gene calls are TRBV11-1 and TRBJ2-1; 10 bases are shared with TRBD2. The CDR3 contains 17 residues. Germline V gives CDR1 SGHAT, CDR2 FQDESV (reference sequence).

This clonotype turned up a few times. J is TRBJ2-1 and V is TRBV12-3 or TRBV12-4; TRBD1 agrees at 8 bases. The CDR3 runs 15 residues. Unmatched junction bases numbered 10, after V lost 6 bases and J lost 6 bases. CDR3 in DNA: TGTGCCAGCAGCTCCGGGACAGGAGATCTCAATGAGCAGTTCTTC. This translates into CASSSGTGDLNEQFF.

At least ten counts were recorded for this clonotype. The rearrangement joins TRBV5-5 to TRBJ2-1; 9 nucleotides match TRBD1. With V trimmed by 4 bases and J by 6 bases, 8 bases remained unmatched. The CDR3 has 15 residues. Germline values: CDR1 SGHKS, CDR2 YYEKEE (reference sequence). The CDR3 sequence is CASSVGTGFFNEQFF. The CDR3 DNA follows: TGTGCCAGCAGCGTCGGGACAGGGTTCTTCAATGAGCAGTTCTTC.